Presented here are 12 T cell receptor beta chains from one specimen sequenced in a study of blood T cell repertoires in COVID-19. Profiling relied on immunoSEQ multiplex PCR, and the TCRdb table lists in-frame clones only, not all of them. The profile shows around 280,000 clones, about nine tenths of them singletons. Sequenced sample: PBMCs or T cells enriched from blood (not recorded which). The receptors were sampled from a middle-aged woman who had recovered from COVID-19.

This sequence joins TRBV10-3 and TRBJ2-1, with a possible D match to TRBD2 (6 bases). The germline CDR1 and CDR2 sequences are ENHRY and SYGVKD. The germline V and J ends were trimmed by 4 bases and 6 bases, with 16 bases remaining between them. The CDR3 extends over 15 amino acids. The CDR3 loop reads CAISGAGRNGNEQFF. Written as DNA, the CDR3 is TGTGCCATCAGTGGGGCGGGGAGAAACGGCAATGAGCAGTTCTTC.

The chain carries TRBV19 and TRBJ2-6; TRBD1 agrees at 9 bases. The CDR3 runs 16 residues. The V gene's germline CDR1 is LNHDA and CDR2 SQIVND (reference sequence). V lost 7 bases to trimming and J lost 2 bases; unmatched junction nucleotides: 6. CDR3 DNA: TGTGCCAGTACCCAGGGACAGGGAACTGGGGCCAACGTCCTGACTTTC. Amino acids: CASTQGQGTGANVLTF.

V gene TRBV5-1 combines with J gene TRBJ2-5, with D perhaps matching TRBD2 (5 bases). Trimming stripped 0 bases from V and 5 bases from J, with 14 bases between. CDR3 size: 15 residues. In germline, CDR1 is SGHRS, CDR2 YFSETQ. CDR3 nucleotides: TGCGCCAGCAGCTTGGGGACGGGCTCGGGGGAGACCCAGTACTTC. Encoded protein: CASSLGTGSGETQYF. Combining the CDR3 with reference TRBV5-1 and TRBJ2-5 gives the whole variable domain KAGVTQTPRYLIKTRGQQVTLSCSPISGHRSVSWYQQTPGQGLQFLFEYFSETQRNKGNFPGRFSGRQFSNSRSEMNVSTLELGDSALYLCASSLGTGSGETQYFGPGTRLLVL.

V and J are TRBV6-5 and TRBJ2-3, with 8 bases matching TRBD1. The CDR3 consists of 15 residues. The germline gives CDR1 MNHEY, CDR2 SVGAGI. Losses at the gene ends were 6 bases for V and 4 bases for J; bases not matched to a gene: 9. CDR3 loop: CASSRTSRGPDTQYF. The CDR3 DNA reads as TGTGCCAGCAGCCGAACGAGCAGGGGGCCAGATACGCAGTATTTT.

The gene calls are TRBV5-4 and TRBJ1-2, with TRBD1 matching over 11 bases. The CDR3 is made up of 15 amino acids. The J segment lost 3 bases and the V segment lost 4 bases, leaving 5 bases of the junction unmatched. Per germline, CDR1 SGHNT and CDR2 YYREEE (reference sequence). CDR3 nucleotide sequence: TGTGCCAGCAGCCCAGGGACAGGGGGATACTATGGCTACACCTTC. Amino acid sequence: CASSPGTGGYYGYTF.

The V and J genes are TRBV3-1 (or the pseudogene TRBV3-2) and TRBJ2-5; 7 bases line up with TRBD1. The V gene's germline CDR1 is LGHDT and CDR2 YNNKEL (reference sequence). The CDR3 has 14 residues. With V trimmed by 8 bases and J by 5 bases, 11 bases remained unmatched. CDR3 in amino acids: CASGNSLRGETQYF. The DNA of the CDR3 is TGTGCCAGCGGAAATAGCCTCAGGGGGGAGACCCAGTACTTC.

V gene TRBV2 combines with J gene TRBJ2-5; 9 bases align to TRBD1. CDR3 size: 15 residues. V lost 6 bases to trimming and J lost 2 bases; unmatched junction nucleotides: 7. Germline V CDR1 and CDR2: SNHLY, FYNNEI. CDR3 coding DNA: TGTGCCAGCAGAAAGGACAGGGGAGGGCAAGAGACCCAGTACTTC. It yields the protein CASRKDRGGQETQYF.

This clone occurred once. The rearrangement links TRBV12-3 or TRBV12-4 to TRBJ1-1, with 10 nucleotides matching TRBD1. This CDR3 contains 12 residues. Germline trimming cut 8 bases from V and 5 bases from J; bases unmatched to any gene: 2. DNA of the CDR3: TGTGCCAGCCGGACAGGGGGAACTGAAGCTTTCTTT. Translated: CASRTGGTEAFF.

V is TRBV5-1 and J is TRBJ1-2; 12 nucleotides agree with TRBD1. This CDR3 has 17 residues. CDR1 is SGHRS and CDR2 is YFSETQ in the germline V gene. Germline trimming cut 3 bases from V and 2 bases from J; bases unmatched to any gene: 8. CDR3 residues: CASSSGTGGFVNYGYTF. In DNA, the CDR3 is TGCGCCAGCAGCTCCGGGACAGGGGGCTTTGTCAACTATGGCTACACCTTC.

The CDR3 DNA reads TGTGCCAGCAGCCCGGGACAGACTAGCACAGATACGCAGTATTTT. It encodes CASSPGQTSTDTQYF. The rearrangement links TRBV11-3 to TRBJ2-3; 7 nucleotides agree with TRBD1. Germline CDR1 SGHNT, CDR2 YENEEA. V lost 5 bases, J lost 0 bases, and 5 bases stayed unmatched. CDR3 length: 15 amino acids.

V gene TRBV4-1 combines with J gene TRBJ2-7; the match to TRBD1 covers 8 bases. Per germline, CDR1 MGHRA and CDR2 YSYEKL. Germline trimming cut 1 base from V and 5 bases from J; bases unmatched to any gene: 10. The CDR3 totals 16 residues. Here the CDR3 reads CASSQVLQGAGHEQYF. Here the CDR3 DNA reads TGCGCCAGCAGCCAAGTCCTCCAGGGGGCAGGCCACGAGCAGTACTTC.

The rearrangement uses TRBV11-3 and TRBJ2-2; 9 bases are a match to TRBD2. J lost 3 bases, V lost 3 bases, and 2 bases had no gene match. Germline V gives CDR1 SGHNT, CDR2 YENEEA. This CDR3 is built from 15 residues. CDR3: CASSLAGGDTGELFF. For the CDR3, the DNA is TGTGCCAGCAGCTTGGCGGGAGGGGACACCGGGGAGCTGTTTTTT. Complete variable domain (other parts from reference TRBV11-3 and TRBJ2-2): EAGVVQSPRYKIIEKKQPVAFWCNPISGHNTLYWYLQNLGQGPELLIRYENEEAVDDSQLPKDRFSAERLKGVDSTLKIQPAELGDSAVYLCASSLAGGDTGELFFGEGSRLTVL.